The 16 T cell receptor beta chains reported below all come from one sample, sequenced in a study of monozygotic twins with inflammatory bowel disease. TCRdb re-called the 5' RACE reads; every CDR3 protein appears as one record, without DNA. The table for this sample gives approximately 200,000 distinct CDR3 sequences. Sequenced sample: blood. The source is a human donor with ulcerative colitis or Crohn's disease, or a healthy co-twin of an affected twin (not recorded which).

The chain carries TRBV29-1 and TRBJ2-2; TCRdb outputs TRBD1, but without DNA this stays unchecked. The CDR3 totals 15 residues. Germline CDR1 and CDR2: SQVTM and ANQGSEA. The CDR3 spells CSVVRTGANTGELFF.

The chain couples TRBV29-1 to TRBJ2-6; TCRdb outputs TRBD2, but without DNA this stays unchecked. This CDR3 has 12 residues. Germline lookup yields CDR1 SQVTM and CDR2 ANQGSEA. CDR3: CSALTGANVLTF.

V is TRBV28 and J is TRBJ2-7; the D call from TCRdb, TRBD2, cannot be confirmed without DNA. Germline V gene lookup returns CDR1 MDHEN and CDR2 SYDVKM. The CDR3 runs to 16 residues. The CDR3: CASSLAGTSGAYEQYF. Supplemented by reference TRBV28 and TRBJ2-7, the full variable domain reads DVKVTQSSRYLVKRTGEKVFLECVQDMDHENMFWYRQDPGLGLRLIYFSYDVKMKEKGDIPEGYSVSREKKERFSLILESASTNQTSMYLCASSLAGTSGAYEQYFGPGTRLTVT.

The genes are TRBV29-1 and TRBJ1-1; TCRdb's D gene call, TRBD1, goes unchecked for lack of DNA. The germline CDR1 and CDR2 sequences are SQVTM and ANQGSEA. CDR3 length: 12 residues. The CDR3 sequence is CSVDRGGTEAFF. The whole variable domain, remainder taken from reference TRBV29-1 and TRBJ1-1, is SAVISQKPSRDICQRGTSLTIQCQVDSQVTMMFWYRQQPGQSLTLIATANQGSEATYESGFVIDKFPISRPNLTFSTLTVSNMSPEDSSIYLCSVDRGGTEAFFGQGTRLTVV.

The V call is TRBV29-1, the J call TRBJ2-1; TCRdb's D call, TRBD2, is unchecked because there is no DNA. The CDR3 extends over 14 amino acids. The germline CDR1 and CDR2 sequences are SQVTM and ANQGSEA. The CDR3 loop reads CSAERGPSYNEQFF.

The rearrangement joins TRBV3-1 to TRBJ2-7. This CDR3 comprises 13 residues. Germline assignment: CDR1 LGHDT and CDR2 YNNKEL (reference sequence). CDR3 in amino acids: CASSQGTSYEQYF.

The chain uses TRBV4-2 and TRBJ2-1; TCRdb lists TRBD2, though no DNA is available to test this call. Germline CDR1 is LGHNA and CDR2 is YNFKEQ. CDR3 length: 14 amino acids. The CDR3 spells CASSQDAREREQFF.

This chain links TRBV20-1 with TRBJ2-3; no DNA is available, so the TRBD2 call from TCRdb remains unchecked. This CDR3 is built from 14 residues. The germline V gene encodes CDR1 DFQATT and CDR2 SNEGSKA (reference sequence). The CDR3 loop is CSASVAGVVDTQYF.

This chain joins TRBV6-6 and TRBJ1-4; absent DNA, TCRdb's TRBD1 call cannot be checked. This CDR3 comprises 13 residues. Germline lookup yields CDR1 MNHNY and CDR2 SVGAGI (reference sequence). The CDR3: CASGQGTNEKLFF.

This chain joins TRBV6-6 and TRBJ1-3. The CDR3 spans 14 residues. The germline V gene encodes CDR1 MNHNY and CDR2 SVGAGI (reference sequence). CDR3 protein: CASRNSLSGNTIYF.

The chain employs TRBV29-1 and TRBJ2-1; TCRdb lists TRBD1, though no DNA is available to test this call. Germline lookup yields CDR1 SQVTM and CDR2 ANQGSEA. The CDR3 has 13 residues. This CDR3 reads CSVNKGDRNEQFF.

V usage is TRBV19 and J usage is TRBJ1-5. Germline V gives CDR1 LNHDA, CDR2 SQIVND (reference sequence). This CDR3 contains 16 residues. CDR3 in amino acids: CASSMRWGTGNQPQHF.

The CDR3 spells CASQRAGDEQFF. The V and J genes are TRBV5-1 and TRBJ2-1; TCRdb's D gene call, TRBD2, goes unchecked for lack of DNA. This CDR3 contains 12 residues. Per the germline V gene, CDR1 is SGHRS and CDR2 is YFSETQ. Full variable domain (rest looked up from reference TRBV5-1 and TRBJ2-1): KAGVTQTPRYLIKTRGQQVTLSCSPISGHRSVSWYQQTPGQGLQFLFEYFSETQRNKGNFPGRFSGRQFSNSRSEMNVSTLELGDSALYLCASQRAGDEQFFGPGTRLTVL.

This chain joins TRBV4-3 and TRBJ1-1; TCRdb selects TRBD1, and the lack of DNA leaves this call unchecked. The germline gives CDR1 LGHNA, CDR2 YSLEER. The CDR3 is made up of 15 amino acids. CDR3: CASSHLQGSLGEAFF.

The chain carries TRBV28 and TRBJ2-2; TCRdb outputs TRBD1, but without DNA this stays unchecked. The length of the CDR3 is 14 residues. Per the germline V gene, CDR1 is MDHEN and CDR2 is SYDVKM. The CDR3: CASSLGGASGELFF.

J is TRBJ2-3 and V is TRBV7-2. CDR1 is SGHTA, CDR2 FQGNSA, per germline. The CDR3 is 14 residues long. CDR3: CASTPWSGTDTQYF.